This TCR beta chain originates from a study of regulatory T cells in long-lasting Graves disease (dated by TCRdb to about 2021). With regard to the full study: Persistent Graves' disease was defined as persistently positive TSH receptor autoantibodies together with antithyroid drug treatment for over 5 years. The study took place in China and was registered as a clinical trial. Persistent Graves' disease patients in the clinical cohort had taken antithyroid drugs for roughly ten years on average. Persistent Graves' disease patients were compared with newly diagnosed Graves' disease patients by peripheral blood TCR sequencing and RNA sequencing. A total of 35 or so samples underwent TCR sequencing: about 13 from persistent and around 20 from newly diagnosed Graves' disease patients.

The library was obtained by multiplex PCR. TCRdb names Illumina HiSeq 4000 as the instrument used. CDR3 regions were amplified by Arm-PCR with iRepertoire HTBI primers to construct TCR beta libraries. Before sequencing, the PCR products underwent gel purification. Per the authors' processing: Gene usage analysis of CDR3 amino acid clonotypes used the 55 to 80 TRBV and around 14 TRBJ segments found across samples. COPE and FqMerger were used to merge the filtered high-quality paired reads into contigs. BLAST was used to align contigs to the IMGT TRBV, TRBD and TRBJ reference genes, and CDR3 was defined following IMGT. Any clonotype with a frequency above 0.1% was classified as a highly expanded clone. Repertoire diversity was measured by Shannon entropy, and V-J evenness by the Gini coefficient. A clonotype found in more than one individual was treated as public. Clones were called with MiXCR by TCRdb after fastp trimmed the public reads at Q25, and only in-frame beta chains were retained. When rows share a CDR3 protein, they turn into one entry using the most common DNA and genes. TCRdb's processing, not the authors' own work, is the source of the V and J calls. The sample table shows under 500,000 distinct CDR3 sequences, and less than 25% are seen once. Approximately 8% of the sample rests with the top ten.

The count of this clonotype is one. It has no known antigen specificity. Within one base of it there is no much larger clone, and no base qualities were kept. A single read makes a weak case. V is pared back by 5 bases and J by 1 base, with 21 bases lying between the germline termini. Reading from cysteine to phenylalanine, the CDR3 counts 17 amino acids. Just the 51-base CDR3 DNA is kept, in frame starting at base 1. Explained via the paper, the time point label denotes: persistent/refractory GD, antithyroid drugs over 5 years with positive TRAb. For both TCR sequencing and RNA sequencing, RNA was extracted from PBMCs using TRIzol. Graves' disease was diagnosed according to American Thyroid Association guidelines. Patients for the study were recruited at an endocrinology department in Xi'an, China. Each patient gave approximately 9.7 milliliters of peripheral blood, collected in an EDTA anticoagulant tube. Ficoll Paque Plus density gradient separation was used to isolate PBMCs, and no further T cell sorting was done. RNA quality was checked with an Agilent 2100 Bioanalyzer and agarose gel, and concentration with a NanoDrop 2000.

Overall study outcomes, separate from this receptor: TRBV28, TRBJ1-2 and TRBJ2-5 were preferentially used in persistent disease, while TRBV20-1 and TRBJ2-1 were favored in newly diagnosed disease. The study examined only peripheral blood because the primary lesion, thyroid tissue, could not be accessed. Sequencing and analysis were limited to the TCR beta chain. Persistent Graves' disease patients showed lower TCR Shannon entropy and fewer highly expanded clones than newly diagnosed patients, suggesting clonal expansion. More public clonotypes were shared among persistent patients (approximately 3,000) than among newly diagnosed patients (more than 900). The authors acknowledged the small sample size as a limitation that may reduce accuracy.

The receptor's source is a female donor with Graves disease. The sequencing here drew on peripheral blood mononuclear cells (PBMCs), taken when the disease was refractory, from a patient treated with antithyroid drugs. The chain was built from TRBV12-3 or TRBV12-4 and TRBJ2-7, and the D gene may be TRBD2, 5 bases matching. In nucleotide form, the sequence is TGTGCCAGCAGTCCCCACCGTGTGAGGGAGAGGTCCTACGAGCAGTACTTC. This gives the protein CASSPHRVRERSYEQYF.